This TCR beta chain was sequenced during a study of blood T cell repertoires in COVID-19. Looking at the study overall: From the United States, Italy and Spain came samples of acute and convalescent COVID-19. PBMCs, B-cell-depleted T cells, or T cells provided the cDNA or gDNA that made up the material.

In the original workflow: Reference gene primer amplification gave estimated nucleated cell counts. The data were produced by immunoSEQ multiplex PCR, yet TCRdb's version contains in-frame clones alone and is incomplete. V, J and clone size were drawn from that table, and D and trimming were deduced from the DNA. This sample has 100,000 to 150,000 clones; under 85% occur once, and the top ten carry about 10%. Losses at the gene ends were 5 bases for V and 7 bases for J; bases not matched to a gene: 9. Germline lookup yields CDR1 SGHTS and CDR2 YDEGEE. The CDR3 is 15 amino acids. The chain combines TRBV5-8 with TRBJ1-5; TRBD1 matches 10 bases. Sequencing was performed on peripheral blood. This clonotype was sampled from a man between 60 and 75 years old with acute or convalescent COVID-19. The CDR3 here is CASSKGQGLGQPQHF. DNA for the CDR3: TGTGCCAGCAGTAAGGGACAGGGGCTTGGACAGCCCCAGCATTTT.